The 10 T cell receptor beta chains below were found in one sample sequenced in a study. In TCRdb, the 5' RACE reads were re-called with MiXCR into one record per CDR3 protein. The sample consists of tens of thousands of distinct CDR3 sequences, 25% to 30% of them appearing once. The sequenced sample was naive CD4+ T cells sorted from blood. Subset: naive CD4+ T cells, CD4+CD45RA+CD25-. These receptors originate from a female donor with breast cancer.

The chain links TRBV5-1 to TRBJ2-3; D perhaps matches TRBD2 (5 bases). The CDR3 spans 15 residues. Germline loops: CDR1 SGHRS, CDR2 YFSETQ. V lost 2 bases, J lost 4 bases, and 14 bases lay in between. CDR3 in DNA: TGCGCCAGCAGCTTACGTGGCCCCGGGGCAGATACGCAGTATTTT. Amino acids: CASSLRGPGADTQYF. The full variable domain, its missing parts supplied by reference TRBV5-1 and TRBJ2-3, is KAGVTQTPRYLIKTRGQQVTLSCSPISGHRSVSWYQQTPGQGLQFLFEYFSETQRNKGNFPGRFSGRQFSNSRSEMNVSTLELGDSALYLCASSLRGPGADTQYFGPGTRLTVL.

The chain recombines TRBV16 with TRBJ1-1, with a tentative D call TRBD1 (6 bases). This CDR3 spans 13 amino acids. CDR1 and CDR2 (germline): KGHSY, FQNENV. V lost 0 bases and J 9 bases, leaving 11 bases between the germline ends. Written as DNA, the CDR3 is TGTGCCAGCAGCCAATCCACAGGGAATAAAGCTTTCTTT. It translates to CASSQSTGNKAFF. The full variable domain, with the rest looked up from reference TRBV16 and TRBJ1-1, is GEEVAQTPKHLVRGEGQKAKLYCAPIKGHSYVFWYQQVLKNEFKFLISFQNENVFDETGMPKERFSAKCLPNSPCSLEIQATKLEDSAVYFCASSQSTGNKAFFGQGTRLTVV.

This sequence joins TRBV7-9 and TRBJ1-2; D may be TRBD1 (6 bases). V was cut by 5 bases and J by 4 bases, with 14 bases left in between. The CDR3 extends over 14 amino acids. Germline V gene lookup returns CDR1 SEHNR and CDR2 FQNEAQ (reference sequence). The chain's CDR3 is CASSLLKGGYGYTF. CDR3 DNA sequence: TGTGCCAGCAGCCTATTGAAGGGGGGCTATGGCTACACCTTC.

This clonotype was observed a handful of times. CDR3 loop: CASSFSGETQYF. The CDR3 DNA follows: TGTGCCAGCAGTTTCTCAGGAGAGACCCAGTACTTC. The chain has TRBV12-3 or TRBV12-4 and TRBJ2-5, with no clear D. The CDR3 covers 12 residues. V shed 3 bases and J shed 4 bases, with 6 bases lying between them.

Ten or more counts support this clonotype. The J gene is TRBJ2-5, the V gene TRBV7-2; no definite D call. The CDR3 has 13 residues. Germline V lookup: CDR1 SGHTA, CDR2 FQGNSA. V dropped 0 bases and J dropped 3 bases, with 5 bases sitting between them. This chain's CDR3 is CASSLAREETQYF. In nucleotides, the CDR3 is TGTGCCAGCAGCTTAGCCCGGGAAGAGACCCAGTACTTC.

This rearrangement joins TRBV5-1 to TRBJ1-4; D may be TRBD1 (5 bases). This CDR3 region has 15 residues. V was cut by 0 bases and J by 0 bases, with 6 bases left in between. CDR1 SGHRS and CDR2 YFSETQ come from the germline V gene. The CDR3 sequence is CASSLVGATNEKLFF. The CDR3 DNA reads TGCGCCAGCAGCTTGGTGGGGGCAACTAATGAAAAACTGTTTTTT.

The chain recombines TRBV20-1 with TRBJ2-3; perhaps TRBD1 as D (6 bases). This CDR3 is built from 13 residues. Germline lookup yields CDR1 DFQATT and CDR2 SNEGSKA (reference sequence). The V end was cut by 7 bases, the J end by 7 bases, with 18 bases between. The CDR3: CSVTPNTGNTQYF. CDR3 sequence (DNA): TGCAGTGTTACACCCAATACAGGGAATACGCAGTATTTT.

The V gene is TRBV28, the J gene TRBJ2-5, with D perhaps being TRBD1 or TRBD2 (5 bases each). Trimming cost V 0 bases and J 1 base, with 15 bases left between them. This CDR3 comprises 17 residues. Germline CDR1 is MDHEN and CDR2 is SYDVKM. The CDR3 reads CASSLWPALRGQETQYF. In DNA, the CDR3 is TGTGCCAGCAGTTTATGGCCGGCCCTGAGGGGCCAAGAGACCCAGTACTTC.

This clonotype appeared a few times. The V call is TRBV5-1, the J call TRBJ2-5; D remains ambiguous. With 0 bases removed from V and 1 base from J, the gap between germline ends came to 7 bases. Germline CDR1 reads SGHRS; CDR2 reads YFSETQ. The CDR3 contains 14 residues. Here the CDR3 DNA reads TGCGCCAGCAGCTTGGGGCTGTCCCAAGAGACCCAGTACTTC. Encoded protein: CASSLGLSQETQYF.

This clonotype was seen a few times. The chain couples TRBV29-1 to TRBJ2-7, with 9 bases identical to TRBD1. Trimming at V came to 3 bases and at J to 6 bases, leaving 6 bases not matched to a gene. The CDR3 sequence is 13 residues long. Per germline, CDR1 SQVTM and CDR2 ANQGSEA. DNA for the CDR3: TGCAGCGTTGATGGGACAGGGCTAGGCGAGCAGTACTTC. Protein: CSVDGTGLGEQYF.